Here is one TCR beta chain with its context. Its antigen is unknown. Possible read error: a much larger clone is one base away. Both previously described methods and listed TCR primers were employed to make bulk TCR libraries. TCRdb ran MiXCR on the PCR reads and lists one entry per CDR3 protein. The profile shows about 510,000 distinct CDR3 sequences, 20% to 25% of them singletons. This entry comes from a study of molecular identifiers for immune sequencing clone quantification. For the study at large: Five aliquots were made in replicates from the RNA of about 20,000 or 100,000 naive CD8 cells, and four were sequenced.

The CD8+CD4-CCR7+CD45RA+ phenotype defined the sorted naive CD8 T cells. Findings of the study overall: Reports indicate spiked Jurkat TCR RNA from one cell could be found among one million naive cells.

Per the germline V gene, CDR1 is SGHAT and CDR2 is FQNNGV. This CDR3 spans 13 amino acids. Sequencing was performed on naive CD8+ T cells from blood, with Jurkat cell RNA spiked in. Subset given: FACS-sorted CD8+CD4-CCR7+CD45RA+ naive T cells. V gene TRBV11-2 combines with J gene TRBJ2-1; weak D call: TRBD2 (5 bases). The sequence came from a human donor in good health. Some libraries in this study had Jurkat cell RNA spiked in. CDR3 region: CAGSSELDNEQFF. DNA for the CDR3: TGTGCCGGCAGCTCCGAACTAGACAATGAGCAGTTCTTC.